This entry features one T cell receptor (beta chain) sequence. The data were produced by immunoSEQ multiplex PCR, yet TCRdb's version contains in-frame clones alone and is incomplete. The sample records about 61,000 clones, roughly 90% being singletons. These data originate in a study of control samples from healthy donors and cancer patients. Trimming took 7 bases from V and 7 from J, leaving 14 bases between them. Germline V gives CDR1 MNHEY, CDR2 SVGAGI. The CDR3 length is 13 residues. The sequenced material came from PBMCs. The source is a man aged 55-75 years with colorectal cancer. This chain connects TRBV6-5 to TRBJ2-1; no firm D call. CDR3 sequence: CASTGQKGNEQFF. In DNA, the CDR3 is TGTGCCAGCACCGGCCAAAAGGGAAATGAGCAGTTCTTC.